Listed here is a single T cell receptor (beta chain). Its antigen is undetermined. Per the germline V gene, CDR1 is SGHRS and CDR2 is YFSETQ. The CDR3 length is 13 residues. Trimming cost V 4 bases and J 3 bases, with 8 bases left between them. TCRdb keeps only in-frame clones here, not all; method: immunoSEQ multiplex PCR. The sample holds some 1 million clones, roughly 80% seen once. This entry is derived from a study of shared clonotypes between healthy human individuals. Study results and limitations: Naive CD4 clonotype sharing across a few donors was approximately 5%.

The TCR comes from a man aged 18 to 30 in good health. The sequenced sample consisted of memory CD4+ T cells sorted from blood. Documented subset: CD45RA-negative fraction. This rearrangement joins TRBV5-1 to TRBJ2-4; D is uncertain. CDR3 loop: CASSLGDKNIQYF. The CDR3 bases are TGCGCCAGCAGCCTCGGAGACAAAAACATTCAGTACTTC.